This T cell receptor beta chain was identified during a study of technical replicates of blood from a few donors. Here immunoSEQ multiplex PCR was the method, and the copy in TCRdb shows in-frame clones only, minus some. The table has approximately 89,000 clones, around 94% seen once. CDR3 size: 15 residues. V shed 6 bases and J 2 bases; nucleotides not matched to a gene: 3. Germline V gene data show CDR1 as LNHDA and CDR2 as SQIVND (reference sequence). Sequenced sample: T cells isolated from PBMCs. The chain links TRBV19 to TRBJ2-6; 8 bases are shared with TRBD1. The clonotype comes from a human donor in good health. The CDR3 DNA sequence: TGTGCCAGTAGATCGGACAGGGCTGGGGCCAACGTCCTGACTTTC. It yields the protein CASRSDRAGANVLTF.